The next 27 T cell receptor beta chains were all read from a single sample in a study of blood T cell repertoires in COVID-19. Using immunoSEQ multiplex PCR, the repertoire was profiled, and TCRdb retains in-frame clones only, with some absent. The table has 100,000 or so clones, roughly 87% seen once. The sample consisted of peripheral blood. The receptor source for this set is a man aged 25 to 45 in a cohort sampled during active COVID-19.

V is TRBV30 and J is TRBJ2-1; a possible D gene is TRBD2 (5 bases). This CDR3 spans 12 amino acids. In germline, CDR1 is GTSNPN, CDR2 SVGIG (reference sequence). V was clipped by 4 bases and J by 9 bases, with 13 bases between them. CDR3 sequence reads: CAWTPVRGEQFF. DNA of the CDR3: TGTGCCTGGACCCCCGTACGGGGTGAGCAGTTCTTC.

The chain uses TRBV5-6 and TRBJ2-5; D may be TRBD2 (5 bases). Germline CDR1 and CDR2: SGHDT and YYEEEE. V lost 2 bases to trimming and J lost 4 bases, with 9 bases between them. There are 13 residues in the CDR3. The CDR3 loop reads CASSFLEVETQYF. The CDR3 DNA reads as TGTGCCAGCAGCTTTTTGGAGGTAGAGACCCAGTACTTC.

The chain employs TRBV13 and TRBJ2-1; 7 bases are a match to TRBD1. The CDR3 has 16 residues. CDR1 is PRHDT, CDR2 FYEKMQ, per germline (reference sequence). V shed 7 bases and J 3 bases; nucleotides not matched to a gene: 12. CDR3 residues: CASTFFPRTGYNEQFF. For the CDR3, the DNA is TGTGCCAGCACCTTCTTCCCCAGGACAGGCTACAATGAGCAGTTCTTC.

The chain has TRBV5-4 and TRBJ2-7; D perhaps matches TRBD2 (6 bases). CDR3 size: 13 residues. Germline lookup yields CDR1 SGHNT and CDR2 YYREEE (reference sequence). The germline V and J ends were trimmed by 0 bases and 6 bases, with 10 bases remaining between them. The CDR3 DNA is TGTGCCAGCAGCTTGGAGCCGACTAGCGAGCAGTACTTC. This codes for CASSLEPTSEQYF.

The table lists this clone with a few counts. The chain uses TRBV6-5 and TRBJ1-5; a possible D gene is TRBD1 (5 bases). This CDR3 comprises 13 residues. Germline CDR1 MNHEY, CDR2 SVGAGI. V shed 6 bases and J shed 5 bases, with 11 bases lying between them. DNA for the CDR3: TGTGCCAGCAGACGACAGAACGATCAGCCCCAGCATTTT. Protein: CASRRQNDQPQHF.

CDR3 bases: TGTGCCAGCAGCGTGGGACTTAGGGGGCCCTACAATGAGCAGTTCTTC. This sequence encodes CASSVGLRGPYNEQFF. The V call is TRBV7-2, the J call TRBJ2-1; possible D gene TRBD1, 7 bases. Trimming took 5 bases from V and 2 from J, leaving 16 bases between them. The germline V gene has CDR1 SGHTA and CDR2 FQGNSA. The CDR3 extends over 16 amino acids.

Turning to this clone: This specimen includes other DNA sequences encoding the same CDR3. V is TRBV18 and J is TRBJ2-1; 11 bases match TRBD1. Trimming cost V 3 bases and J 6 bases; bases outside gene matches: 4. Germline assignment: CDR1 KGHSH and CDR2 LQKENI. The CDR3 runs to 15 residues. CDR3 in DNA: TGTGCCAGCTCACCCGGACAGGGGGCGGCCAATGAGCAGTTCTTC. It encodes CASSPGQGAANEQFF.

This clone was found a few times. The V gene is TRBV7-3, the J gene TRBJ2-3, with 12 bases fitting TRBD2. V gave up 4 bases and J gave up 4 bases; unmatched junction bases: 3. Per germline, CDR1 SGHTA and CDR2 FQGTGA. The CDR3 contains 15 residues. This chain's CDR3 is CASSSASGGADTQYF. CDR3 nucleotides: TGTGCCAGCAGCTCAGCTAGCGGGGGGGCAGATACGCAGTATTTT.

The chain uses TRBV12-3 or TRBV12-4 and TRBJ2-2; D perhaps matches TRBD2 (5 bases). The CDR3 totals 12 residues. V was clipped by 4 bases and J by 5 bases, with 5 bases between them. The CDR3 here is CASSSGTGELFF. CDR3 DNA sequence: TGTGCCAGCAGTTCGGGGACCGGGGAGCTGTTTTTT.

The V call is TRBV7-3, the J call TRBJ2-1; unclear D gene. V was pared by 1 base and J by 1 base, with 11 bases between. CDR1 SGHTA and CDR2 FQGTGA come from the germline V gene. The CDR3 extends over 16 amino acids. The CDR3 DNA sequence: TGTGCCAGCAGCTTAAATGGCAGGCCGTCCTACAATGAGCAGTTCTTC. This codes for CASSLNGRPSYNEQFF.

V gene TRBV24-1 combines with J gene TRBJ2-2; D might be TRBD1 (6 bases). Trimming shortened V by 8 bases and J by 4 bases, and 10 bases separated the two germline ends. The germline V gene has CDR1 KGHDR and CDR2 SFDVKD. The length of the CDR3 is 13 residues. CDR3 DNA sequence: TGTGCCACCAATCAGGGGTTCACCGGGGAGCTGTTTTTT. Amino acid sequence: CATNQGFTGELFF.

Written as DNA, the CDR3 is TGTGCCAGCAGTTTTGGACTAGCCAATGAGCAGTTCTTC. Residues: CASSFGLANEQFF. The genes are TRBV12-3 or TRBV12-4 and TRBJ2-1; 8 bases match TRBD2. CDR3 length equals 13 residues. V lost 3 bases to trimming and J lost 6 bases; unmatched junction nucleotides: 1.

The genes are TRBV12-5 and TRBJ1-5, with 10 bases identical to TRBD1. V lost 1 base and J lost 6; bases outside the gene matches: 3. The CDR3 covers 15 residues. Germline loops: CDR1 LGHNT, CDR2 FRNRAP. CDR3 sequence reads: CASGLGQGAIQPQHF. In nucleotides, the CDR3 is TGTGCTAGTGGTTTGGGACAGGGGGCTATTCAGCCCCAGCATTTT.

The rearrangement links TRBV7-2 to TRBJ2-3, with 13 bases identical to TRBD2. Germline trimming cut 5 bases from V and 8 bases from J; bases unmatched to any gene: 7. Per germline, CDR1 SGHTA and CDR2 FQGNSA. The CDR3 has 15 amino acids. CDR3 amino acids: CASSPTSGGVPTQYF. The CDR3 bases are TGTGCCAGCAGCCCTACTAGCGGGGGGGTTCCTACGCAGTATTTT.

V usage is TRBV9 and J usage is TRBJ1-2, with D uncertain. Germline-derived CDR1 and CDR2 are SGDLS and YYNGEE. The germline V and J ends were trimmed by 3 bases and 5 bases, with 8 bases remaining between them. The CDR3 runs to 12 residues. The CDR3 DNA reads TGTGCCAGCAGCGCCGACGGGTATGGCTACACCTTC. This gives the protein CASSADGYGYTF. Based on the CDR3 plus reference TRBV9 and TRBJ1-2, the full variable domain is DSGVTQTPKHLITATGQRVTLRCSPRSGDLSVYWYQQSLDQGLQFLIQYYNGEERAKGNILERFSAQQFPDLHSELNLSSLELGDSALYFCASSADGYGYTFGSGTRLTVV.

This chain uses TRBV5-5 with TRBJ2-5; 7 nucleotides line up with TRBD1. The germline V gene has CDR1 SGHKS and CDR2 YYEKEE (reference sequence). The CDR3 length is 13 residues. The V and J ends lost 4 bases and 5 bases, in that order; junction bases with no gene match: 5. CDR3 sequence: CASSITGVETQYF. The CDR3 DNA reads TGTGCCAGCAGCATAACAGGGGTGGAGACCCAGTACTTC. The full variable domain, in which reference TRBV5-5 and TRBJ2-5 provide the parts outside the CDR3, is DAGVTQSPTHLIKTRGQQVTLRCSPISGHKSVSWYQQVLGQGPQFIFQYYEKEERGRGNFPDRFSARQFPNYSSELNVNALLLGDSALYLCASSITGVETQYFGPGTRLLVL.

The table lists this clone with a few counts. The V and J genes are TRBV10-3 and TRBJ1-1; D is ambiguous. The V end lost 6 bases, the J end lost 2 bases, and 10 bases lay between the germline ends. The CDR3 has 13 amino acids. CDR1 and CDR2 (germline): ENHRY, SYGVKD. The CDR3 coding sequence is TGTGCCATCAGCCTCTCCCCTAACACTGAAGCTTTCTTT. It yields the protein CAISLSPNTEAFF.

The rearrangement joins TRBV2 to TRBJ1-2; TRBD1 is a possible D gene (6 bases). Per the germline V gene, CDR1 is SNHLY and CDR2 is FYNNEI. This CDR3 has 18 amino acids. Deletions cut 1 base from V and 4 bases from J, with 22 bases between. CDR3 nucleotide sequence: TGTGCCAGCAGTGAAGTACTGGGGGCGGGGGGGTCCGGCTATGGCTACACCTTC. Its translation: CASSEVLGAGGSGYGYTF.

The chain employs TRBV18 and TRBJ1-6; a possible D gene is TRBD1 (5 bases). The germline V and J ends were trimmed by 5 bases and 11 bases, with 16 bases remaining between them. The CDR3 covers 14 residues. CDR1 is KGHSH and CDR2 is LQKENI in the germline V gene. CDR3 amino acids: CASSEQGGETPLHF. As DNA, the CDR3 is TGTGCCAGCTCAGAGCAAGGAGGGGAAACACCCCTCCACTTT. Full variable domain (outside the CDR3, taken from reference TRBV18 and TRBJ1-6): NAGVMQNPRHLVRRRGQEARLRCSPMKGHSHVYWYRQLPEEGLKFMVYLQKENIIDESGMPKERFSAEFPKEGPSILRIQQVVRGDSAAYFCASSEQGGETPLHFGNGTRLTVT.

V and J are TRBV5-1 and TRBJ2-3; TRBD2 matches at 14 bases. V lost 5 bases, J lost 2 bases, and 7 bases stayed unmatched. The germline CDR1 and CDR2 sequences are SGHRS and YFSETQ. The CDR3 runs 17 residues. CDR3 protein: CASREGLAGANTDTQYF. The CDR3 DNA reads TGCGCCAGCAGGGAGGGACTAGCGGGGGCTAACACAGATACGCAGTATTTT.

The chain uses TRBV6-5 and TRBJ1-2, with D maybe TRBD1 (6 bases). The CDR3 is 12 residues long. The germline V and J ends were trimmed by 2 bases and 6 bases, with 7 bases remaining between them. The germline CDR1 and CDR2 sequences are MNHEY and SVGAGI. CDR3 DNA: TGTGCCAGCAGTTACGGGGGCCATGGCTACACCTTC. Its translation: CASSYGGHGYTF.

The rearrangement links TRBV19 to TRBJ1-1; TRBD1 might be the D (6 bases). Trimming cost V 1 base and J 1 base, with 13 bases left between them. The CDR3 length is 16 residues. The V gene's germline CDR1 is LNHDA and CDR2 SQIVND (reference sequence). CDR3 residues: CASSIGKGTPNTEAFF. The CDR3 DNA sequence: TGTGCCAGTAGTATAGGGAAGGGGACACCGAACACTGAAGCTTTCTTT.

The chain joins TRBV9 to TRBJ2-5, with 7 bases lining up with TRBD1. Looked up from germline, CDR1 is SGDLS and CDR2 is YYNGEE. J lost 3 bases, V lost 0 bases, and 5 bases had no gene match. CDR3 length equals 15 residues. The CDR3 DNA sequence: TGTGCCAGCAGCGTAGCGTCGACAGGGAAAGAGACCCAGTACTTC. Translation gives CASSVASTGKETQYF.

The chain has TRBV15 and TRBJ2-7, with TRBD1 matching 10 bases. V lost 5 bases, J lost 6 bases, and 7 bases stayed unmatched. CDR1 LNHNV and CDR2 YYDKDF come from the germline V gene (reference sequence). This CDR3 comprises 14 residues. The CDR3 sequence is CATSVGGTGAEQYF. CDR3 DNA sequence: TGTGCCACCAGCGTAGGTGGGACAGGGGCCGAGCAGTACTTC.

This chain connects TRBV6-6 to TRBJ2-2; D gene uncertain. The CDR3 runs to 15 residues. Germline-derived CDR1 and CDR2 are MNHNY and SVGAGI (reference sequence). Deletions cut 2 bases from V and 6 bases from J, with 13 bases between. Here the CDR3 reads CASSYVLLFSGELFF. CDR3 bases: TGTGCCAGCAGTTACGTCCTCCTGTTCTCCGGGGAGCTGTTTTTT.

This clone was recorded only once. The rearrangement uses TRBV27 and TRBJ1-1; perhaps TRBD1 as D (5 bases). Deletions cut 3 bases from V and 2 bases from J, with 16 bases between. This CDR3 contains 16 residues. The germline V gene encodes CDR1 MNHEY and CDR2 SMNVEV (reference sequence). The chain's CDR3 is CASSFRPGGDNTEAFF. CDR3 sequence (DNA): TGTGCCAGCAGTTTCCGACCTGGGGGGGATAACACTGAAGCTTTCTTT.

The V gene is TRBV11-2, the J gene TRBJ1-1; possibly TRBD1 for D (6 bases). The CDR3 sequence is 16 residues long. Trimming cost V 1 base and J 1 base, with 13 bases left between them. CDR1 is SGHAT and CDR2 is FQNNGV in the germline V gene. The CDR3 reads CASSLVGGRANTEAFF. CDR3 nucleotide sequence: TGTGCCAGCAGCTTAGTGGGGGGGCGGGCGAACACTGAAGCTTTCTTT.